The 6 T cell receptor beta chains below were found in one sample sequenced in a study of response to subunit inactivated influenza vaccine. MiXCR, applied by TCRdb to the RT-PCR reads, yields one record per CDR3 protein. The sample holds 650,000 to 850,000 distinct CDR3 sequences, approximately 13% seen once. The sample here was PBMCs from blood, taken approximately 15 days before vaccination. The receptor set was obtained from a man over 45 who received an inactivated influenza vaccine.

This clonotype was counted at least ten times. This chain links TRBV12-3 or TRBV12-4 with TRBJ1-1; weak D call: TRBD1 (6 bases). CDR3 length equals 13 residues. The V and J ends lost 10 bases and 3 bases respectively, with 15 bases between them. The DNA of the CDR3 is TGTGCCACCTCTGAACAGGGTTACACTGAAGCTTTCTTT. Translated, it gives CATSEQGYTEAFF.

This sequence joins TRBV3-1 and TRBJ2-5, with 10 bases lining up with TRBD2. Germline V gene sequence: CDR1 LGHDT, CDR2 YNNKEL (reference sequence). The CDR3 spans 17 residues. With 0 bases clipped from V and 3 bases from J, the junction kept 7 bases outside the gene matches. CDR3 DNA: TGTGCCAGCAGCCAAGATGGCGAGCGGGGGGGCAAAGAGACCCAGTACTTC. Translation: CASSQDGERGGKETQYF.

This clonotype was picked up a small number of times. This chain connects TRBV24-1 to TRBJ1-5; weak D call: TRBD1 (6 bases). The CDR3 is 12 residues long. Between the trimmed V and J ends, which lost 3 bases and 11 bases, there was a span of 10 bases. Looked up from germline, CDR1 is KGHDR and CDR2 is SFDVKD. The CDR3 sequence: CATSDVGGTQHF. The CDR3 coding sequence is TGTGCCACCAGTGATGTGGGGGGCACCCAGCATTTT.

The CDR3 sequence is CASSPSGASGANVLTF. In DNA form, the CDR3 reads TGCGCCAGCAGTCCCTCCGGGGCCTCTGGGGCCAACGTCCTGACTTTC. This rearrangement joins TRBV23-1 to TRBJ2-6, with D perhaps TRBD1 or TRBD2 (5 bases each). TRBV23-1 is recorded as an ORF, its role being uncertain. The V and J ends lost 4 bases and 0 bases respectively, with 10 bases between them. The CDR3 length is 16 residues.

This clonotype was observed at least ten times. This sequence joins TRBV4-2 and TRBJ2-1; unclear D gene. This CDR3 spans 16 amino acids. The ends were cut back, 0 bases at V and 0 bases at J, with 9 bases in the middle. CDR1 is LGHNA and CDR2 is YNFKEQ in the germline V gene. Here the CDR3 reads CASSQELAASYNEQFF. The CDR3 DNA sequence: TGTGCCAGCAGCCAAGAATTGGCAGCCTCCTACAATGAGCAGTTCTTC.

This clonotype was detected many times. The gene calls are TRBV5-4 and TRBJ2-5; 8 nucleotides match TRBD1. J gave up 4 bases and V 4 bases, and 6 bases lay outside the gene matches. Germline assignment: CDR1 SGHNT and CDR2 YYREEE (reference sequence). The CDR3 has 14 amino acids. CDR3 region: CASSPGQGRETQYF. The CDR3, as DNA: TGTGCCAGCAGCCCAGGACAGGGAAGAGAGACCCAGTACTTC.